The 16 T cell receptor beta chains below all came from one sample that was sequenced in a study of radiotherapy plus CTLA-4 blockade in lung cancer. Some clones are missing from TCRdb's copy, which holds only in-frame ones; the method was immunoSEQ multiplex PCR. There are 50,000 to 70,000 clones in the sample; 70% to 85% occur only once, and roughly 6% lies in the top ten. This sample comprised peripheral blood, obtained from a patient treated with radiotherapy plus ipilimumab. The receptors shown here come from a human donor with non-small cell lung cancer whose response to radiotherapy plus ipilimumab could not be evaluated.

The chain couples TRBV27 to TRBJ2-7; a weak D match, TRBD1 (7 bases). Germline V lookup: CDR1 MNHEY, CDR2 SMNVEV (reference sequence). Deletions cut 0 bases from V and 7 bases from J, with 16 bases between. The CDR3 has 15 amino acids. CDR3 protein: CASSLSRDSKGEQYF. The CDR3 DNA follows: TGTGCCAGCAGTTTATCGCGGGACAGCAAGGGGGAGCAGTACTTC.

The chain couples TRBV19 to TRBJ1-6; TRBD1 agrees at 9 bases. Germline V gene lookup returns CDR1 LNHDA and CDR2 SQIVND (reference sequence). CDR3 length: 15 residues. V was pared by 4 bases and J by 8 bases, with 6 bases of the junction left unmatched. This CDR3 is CASSKQGARDSPLHF. In nucleotides, the CDR3 is TGTGCCAGTAGTAAACAGGGGGCGCGTGATTCACCCCTCCACTTT.

CDR3 sequence: CASSLTDIYEQYF. The CDR3 coding sequence is TGTGCCAGCAGCTTGACAGATATCTACGAGCAGTACTTC. The rearrangement uses TRBV5-6 and TRBJ2-7; no reliable D call. This CDR3 is built from 13 residues. Germline V CDR1 and CDR2: SGHDT, YYEEEE. V was shortened by 1 base and J by 3 bases, with 8 bases between the two germline ends.

The V gene is TRBV9, the J gene TRBJ2-1; D is possibly TRBD2 (5 bases). Germline V lookup: CDR1 SGDLS, CDR2 YYNGEE. With 4 bases removed from V and 4 bases from J, the gap between germline ends came to 9 bases. This CDR3 contains 13 residues. The CDR3 nucleotides read TGTGCCAGCAGCTCGGAGGTATACAATGAGCAGTTCTTC. It yields the protein CASSSEVYNEQFF.

As concerns this clone: One end of the junction fails to match germline, which may point to a read error. The chain has TRBV28 and TRBJ2-1, with 8 nucleotides matching TRBD2. CDR3 size: 16 residues. CDR1 is MDHEN and CDR2 is SYDVKM in the germline V gene. Written as DNA, the CDR3 is TGTGCCAGCCGTTTAGCAAGCGGGGGCTCCTACAATGAGCAGTTCTTC. As protein: CASRLASGGSYNEQFF.

A word on this clone: Relative to the germline gene, one junction end is altered; a read error may explain this. The rearrangement joins TRBV7-9 to TRBJ2-7; 7 positions agree with TRBD1. Germline CDR1 SEHNR, CDR2 FQNEAQ (reference sequence). The CDR3 runs to 15 residues. In DNA, the CDR3 is TGTGCCGGCAGTCCCGGGACAGCCCTGGTGTACGAGCAGTACTTC. Translated: CAGSPGTALVYEQYF. Looking up the rest from reference TRBV7-9 and TRBJ2-7 gives the full variable domain: DTGVSQNPRHKITKRGQNVTFRCDPISEHNRLYWYRQTLGQGPEFLTYFQNEAQLEKSRLLSDRFSAERPKGSFSTLEIQRTEQGDSAMYLCAGSPGTALVYEQYFGPGTRLTVT.

The V gene is TRBV7-8, the J gene TRBJ2-7, with TRBD2 matching 12 bases. Germline loops: CDR1 SGHVS, CDR2 FQNEAQ. Trimming took 4 bases from V and 5 from J; bases not matched to a gene: 18. The CDR3 is 19 amino acids. CDR3 sequence reads: CASSSYFLGLAGRRDEQYF. CDR3 coding DNA: TGTGCCAGCAGCTCTTATTTTCTCGGACTAGCGGGAAGGCGTGACGAGCAGTACTTC.

The gene calls are TRBV11-2 and TRBJ1-2; 9 positions agree with TRBD1. The V and J ends lost 5 bases and 0 bases, in that order; junction bases with no gene match: 13. This CDR3 has 18 amino acids. The germline CDR1 and CDR2 sequences are SGHAT and FQNNGV. The CDR3 loop reads CASSPVPGQGNTNYGYTF. The DNA of the CDR3 is TGTGCCAGCAGCCCAGTCCCGGGACAGGGCAATACTAACTATGGCTACACCTTC.

The V call is TRBV5-8, the J call TRBJ1-4; D might be TRBD1 (5 bases). CDR3 length: 13 amino acids. V lost 2 bases and J 7 bases, leaving 9 bases between the germline ends. Germline CDR1 SGHTS, CDR2 YDEGEE. The CDR3 reads CASSFQGVEKLFF. The CDR3 DNA follows: TGTGCCAGCAGCTTCCAAGGGGTTGAAAAACTGTTTTTT.

V and J are TRBV11-3 and TRBJ2-1; 8 bases are a match to TRBD1. The V gene end was trimmed by 0 bases and the J gene end by 4 bases; junction bases not matched to a gene: 5. The CDR3 is 16 amino acids. Germline values: CDR1 SGHNT, CDR2 YENEEA. The CDR3 spells CASSLDGQGGYNEQFF. In DNA, the CDR3 is TGTGCCAGCAGCTTAGACGGACAGGGTGGGTACAATGAGCAGTTCTTC.

The table lists this clone with a few counts. J is TRBJ1-1 and V is TRBV6-6, with TRBD1 identical over 8 bases. V shed 0 bases and J 5 bases; nucleotides not matched to a gene: 2. The CDR3 spans 14 residues. The germline CDR1 and CDR2 sequences are MNHNY and SVGAGI (reference sequence). The CDR3 region has the DNA TGTGCCAGCAGTTACTCGGACAGGGCGACTGAAGCTTTCTTT. It translates to CASSYSDRATEAFF.

Ten or more counts support this clone. The J gene is TRBJ1-2, the V gene TRBV19; perhaps TRBD1 as D (6 bases). Germline assignment: CDR1 LNHDA and CDR2 SQIVND (reference sequence). Trimming stripped 4 bases from V and 2 bases from J, with 14 bases between. The CDR3 spans 15 residues. The CDR3 DNA reads TGTGCCAGTAGTAGACGACAGGATGGGAACTATGGCTACACCTTC. Its protein is CASSRRQDGNYGYTF. Filled out from reference TRBV19 and TRBJ1-2, the complete variable domain reads DGGITQSPKYLFRKEGQNVTLSCEQNLNHDAMYWYRQDPGQGLRLIYYSQIVNDFQKGDIAEGYSVSREKKESFPLTVTSAQKNPTAFYLCASSRRQDGNYGYTFGSGTRLTVV.

This clone has just a few counts. The chain joins TRBV7-9 to TRBJ1-2, with D possibly matching TRBD1 (5 bases). The CDR3 has 13 residues. V lost 4 bases, J lost 3 bases, and 9 bases lay in between. Germline lookup yields CDR1 SEHNR and CDR2 FQNEAQ (reference sequence). Here the CDR3 DNA reads TGTGCCAGCAGCTACCCGACAGACTATGGCTACACCTTC. Translating gives CASSYPTDYGYTF.

The CDR3: CASSTLLADTQYF. The DNA of the CDR3 is TGTGCCAGCAGTACTCTACTAGCAGATACGCAGTATTTT. The gene calls are TRBV6-5 and TRBJ2-3, with D perhaps matching TRBD2 (5 bases). Germline assignment: CDR1 MNHEY and CDR2 SVGAGI. The CDR3 totals 13 residues. V lost 5 bases to trimming and J lost 4 bases, with 10 bases between them.

This sequence joins TRBV11-2 and TRBJ2-1; TRBD1 might be the D (5 bases). Germline CDR1 reads SGHAT; CDR2 reads FQNNGV. The CDR3 length is 14 residues. V was cut by 7 bases and J by 5 bases, with 15 bases left in between. The CDR3 here is CASTLGLPNNEQFF. In DNA, the CDR3 is TGTGCCAGCACCTTGGGGCTCCCTAACAATGAGCAGTTCTTC.

This chain uses TRBV11-2 with TRBJ2-7; D perhaps matches TRBD1 (6 bases). The CDR3 is 16 residues long. The V end was cut by 5 bases, the J end by 2 bases, with 19 bases between. Germline CDR1 reads SGHAT; CDR2 reads FQNNGV. CDR3 nucleotide sequence: TGTGCCAGCAGCATCCAGGGGTCGGGATACCCCTACGAGCAGTACTTC. The encoded protein is CASSIQGSGYPYEQYF.